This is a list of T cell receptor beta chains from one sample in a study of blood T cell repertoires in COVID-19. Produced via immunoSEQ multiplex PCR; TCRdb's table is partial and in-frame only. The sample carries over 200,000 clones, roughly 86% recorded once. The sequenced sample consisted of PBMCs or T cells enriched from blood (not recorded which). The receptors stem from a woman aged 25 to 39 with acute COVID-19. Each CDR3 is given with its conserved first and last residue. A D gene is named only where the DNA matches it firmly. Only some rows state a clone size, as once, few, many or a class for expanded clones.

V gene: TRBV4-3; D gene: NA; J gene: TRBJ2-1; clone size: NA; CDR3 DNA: TGCGCCAGCAGCCAGGATCAAACGGGGTCCTACAATGAGCAGTTCTTC; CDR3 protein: CASSQDQTGSYNEQFF
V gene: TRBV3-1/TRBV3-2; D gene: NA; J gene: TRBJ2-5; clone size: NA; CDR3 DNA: TGTGCCAGCAGCGGGCGGGGAATTCAGTCGTCAGAGACCCAGTACTTC; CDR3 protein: CASSGRGIQSSETQYF
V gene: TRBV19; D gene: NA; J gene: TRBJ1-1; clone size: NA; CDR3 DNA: TGTGCCAGTAGTATAGTTTCCGGGAGCCCGAACACTGAAGCTTTCTTT; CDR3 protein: CASSIVSGSPNTEAFF
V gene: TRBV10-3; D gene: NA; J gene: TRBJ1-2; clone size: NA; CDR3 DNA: TGTGCCATCAGAGCCTCGGGGGAGGCCTATGGCTACACCTTC; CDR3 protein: CAIRASGEAYGYTF
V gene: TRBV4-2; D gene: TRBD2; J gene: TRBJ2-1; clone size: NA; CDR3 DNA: TGTGCCAGCAGCTCGCAACTAGCGGGGGGGGCAAATGAGCAGTTCTTC; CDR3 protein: CASSSQLAGGANEQFF
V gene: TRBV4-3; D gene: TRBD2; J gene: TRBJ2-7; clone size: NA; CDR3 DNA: TGCGCCAGCCCAAGTACGAGCGGGGATTCATACGAGCAGTACTTC; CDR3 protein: CASPSTSGDSYEQYF
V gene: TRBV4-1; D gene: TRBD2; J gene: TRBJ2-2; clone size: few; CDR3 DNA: TGCGCCAGCAGCCAAGAGGGACTAGCGGGGATTAACCCCGGGGAGCTGTTTTTT; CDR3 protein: CASSQEGLAGINPGELFF
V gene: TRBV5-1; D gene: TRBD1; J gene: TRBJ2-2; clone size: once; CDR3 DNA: TGCGCCAGCAGCACCGGGACAGGGAGCACCGGGGAGCTGTTTTTT; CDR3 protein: CASSTGTGSTGELFF
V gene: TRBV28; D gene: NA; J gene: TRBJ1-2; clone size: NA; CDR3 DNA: TGTGCCAGCTTGGGGGCGCGATTTAATGGCTACACCTTC; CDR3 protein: CASLGARFNGYTF
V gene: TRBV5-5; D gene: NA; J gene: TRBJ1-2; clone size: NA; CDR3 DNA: TGTGCCAGCAGCTTGGGAGGGCGAGGCTATGGCTACACCTTC; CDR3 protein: CASSLGGRGYGYTF
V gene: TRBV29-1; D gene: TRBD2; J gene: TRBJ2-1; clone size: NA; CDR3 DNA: TGCAGCGTTGCCAGCGGGGGGGCTATTGAGCAGTTCTTC; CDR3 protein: CSVASGGAIEQFF
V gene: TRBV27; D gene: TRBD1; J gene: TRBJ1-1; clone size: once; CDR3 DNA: TGTGCCAGCAGTCAAAGGGACAGCCAGATGAACACTGAAGCTTTCTTT; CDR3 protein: CASSQRDSQMNTEAFF
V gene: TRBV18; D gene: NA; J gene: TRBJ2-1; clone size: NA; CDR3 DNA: TGTGCCAGCTCACCCCTAATGGGGGGCTCCTACAATGAGCAGTTCTTC; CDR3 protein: CASSPLMGGSYNEQFF
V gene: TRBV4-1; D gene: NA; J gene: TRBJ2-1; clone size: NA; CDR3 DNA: TGCGCCAGCAGCCAAGAAACTCCATCCTACAATGAGCAGTTCTTC; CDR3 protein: CASSQETPSYNEQFF
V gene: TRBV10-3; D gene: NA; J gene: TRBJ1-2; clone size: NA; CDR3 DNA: TGTGCCATCAATGGGGGACATTTTCCTAACTATGGCTACACCTTC; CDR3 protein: CAINGGHFPNYGYTF
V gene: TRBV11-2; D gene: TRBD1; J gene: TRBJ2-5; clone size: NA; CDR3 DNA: TGTGCCAGCAGCTTAGCATGGACAGGGCCAGAGACCCAGTACTTC; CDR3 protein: CASSLAWTGPETQYF
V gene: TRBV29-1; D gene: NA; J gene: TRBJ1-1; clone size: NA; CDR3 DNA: TGCAGCGCCATGGACCAGGGAGGAACTGAAGCTTTCTTT; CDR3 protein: CSAMDQGGTEAFF
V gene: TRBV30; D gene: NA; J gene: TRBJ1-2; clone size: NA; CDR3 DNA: TGTGCCTGGATGCCAGGCCGACACTATGGCTACACCTTC; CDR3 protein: CAWMPGRHYGYTF
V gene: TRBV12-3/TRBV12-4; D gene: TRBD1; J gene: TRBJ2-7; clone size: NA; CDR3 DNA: TGTGCCAGCAGCCCGACAGGGATGTACGAGCAGTACTTC; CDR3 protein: CASSPTGMYEQYF
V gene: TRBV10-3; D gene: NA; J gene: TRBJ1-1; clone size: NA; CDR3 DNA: TGTGCCATCAGTGAGTCCACCGGGCAGGGTCGTACTGAAGCTTTCTTT; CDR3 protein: CAISESTGQGRTEAFF
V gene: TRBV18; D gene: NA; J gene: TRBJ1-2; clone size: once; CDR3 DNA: TGTGCCAGCTCACCGCTAAAGGACAGTGGGCATAGCTTC; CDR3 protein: CASSPLKDSGHSF
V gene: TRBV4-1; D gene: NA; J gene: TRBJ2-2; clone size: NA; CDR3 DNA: TGCGCCAGCAGCCAAGATCAGGGCGCGAACACCGGGGAGCTGTTTTTT; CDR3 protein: CASSQDQGANTGELFF
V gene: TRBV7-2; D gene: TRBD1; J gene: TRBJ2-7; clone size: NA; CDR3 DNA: TGTGCCAGCAGCAACCCCCCGGGACAGAGCTCCTACGAGCAGTACTTC; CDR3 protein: CASSNPPGQSSYEQYF
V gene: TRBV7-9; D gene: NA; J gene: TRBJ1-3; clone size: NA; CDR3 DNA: TGTGCCAGCAGCACATCGTTACCCAGAAACACCATATATTTT; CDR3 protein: CASSTSLPRNTIYF
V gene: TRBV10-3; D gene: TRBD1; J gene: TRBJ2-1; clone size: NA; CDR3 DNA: TGTGCCATCAGTGAGCATGAGGGACAGGGCAATGAGCAGTTCTTC; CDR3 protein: CAISEHEGQGNEQFF
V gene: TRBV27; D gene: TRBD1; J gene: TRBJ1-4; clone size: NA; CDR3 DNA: TGTGCCAGCAGTCCCCCCTCGACAGGGGGTTATGAAAAACTGTTTTTT; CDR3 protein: CASSPPSTGGYEKLFF
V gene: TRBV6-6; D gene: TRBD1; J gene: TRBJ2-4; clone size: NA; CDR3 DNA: TGTGCCAGCAGTTACTCTGGGACAGAAAACATTCAGTACTTC; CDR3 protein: CASSYSGTENIQYF
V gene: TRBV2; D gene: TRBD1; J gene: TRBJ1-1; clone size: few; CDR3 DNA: TGTGCCAGCAACAGACAGGGAAGCACTGAAGCTTTCTTT; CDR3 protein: CASNRQGSTEAFF
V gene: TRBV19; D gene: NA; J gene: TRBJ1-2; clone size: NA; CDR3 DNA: TGTGCCAGCCATCCCGGTGCCCACTATGGCTACACCTTC; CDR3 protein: CASHPGAHYGYTF
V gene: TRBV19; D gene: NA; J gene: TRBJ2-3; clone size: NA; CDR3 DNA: TGTGCCAGTAGTATCCACAGACAGGCAGATACGCAGTATTTT; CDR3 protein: CASSIHRQADTQYF
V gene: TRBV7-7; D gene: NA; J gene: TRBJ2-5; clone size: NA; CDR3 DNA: TGTGCCAGCAGCCCCGGGGGAGGAAGGGAGACCCAGTACTTC; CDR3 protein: CASSPGGGRETQYF
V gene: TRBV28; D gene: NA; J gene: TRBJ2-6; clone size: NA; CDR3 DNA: TGTGCCAGCAGTGTTCCCGGTCTGTCTGGGGCCAACGTCCTGACTTTC; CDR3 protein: CASSVPGLSGANVLTF
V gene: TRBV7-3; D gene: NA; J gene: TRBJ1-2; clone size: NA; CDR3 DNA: TGTGCCAGCAGCCCCGACAGAAACTATGGCTACACCTTC; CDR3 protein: CASSPDRNYGYTF
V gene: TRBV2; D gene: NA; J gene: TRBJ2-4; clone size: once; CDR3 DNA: TGTGCCAGCAGTGAAATAAGAGTTCAGTACTTC; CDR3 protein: CASSEIRVQYF
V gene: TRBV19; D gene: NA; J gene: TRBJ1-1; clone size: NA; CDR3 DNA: TGTGCCAGTAGTATGTACTCTCTGAACACTGAAGCTTTCTTT; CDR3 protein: CASSMYSLNTEAFF
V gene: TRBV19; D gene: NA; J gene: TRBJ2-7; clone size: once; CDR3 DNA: TGTGCCAGTAGCGCCCAACTGCAGGGTAACGAGCAGTACTTC; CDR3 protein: CASSAQLQGNEQYF
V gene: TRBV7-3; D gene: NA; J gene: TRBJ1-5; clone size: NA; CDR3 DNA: TGTGCCAGCAGCCAGGAGGTGGGCCAGCCCCAGCATTTT; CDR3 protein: CASSQEVGQPQHF
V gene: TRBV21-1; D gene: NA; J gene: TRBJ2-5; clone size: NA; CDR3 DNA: TGTGCCAGCAGCAAAGGCGGACGTGGGAGAGAGACCCAGTACTTC; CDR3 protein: CASSKGGRGRETQYF
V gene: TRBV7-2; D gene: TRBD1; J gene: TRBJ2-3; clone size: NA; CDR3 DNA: TGTGCCATCAGACAGGGGAGCACAGATACGCAGTATTTT; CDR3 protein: CAIRQGSTDTQYF
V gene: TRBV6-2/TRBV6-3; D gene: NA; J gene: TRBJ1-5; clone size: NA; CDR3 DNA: TGTGCCAGCAGTGCCGGACAGTACAATCAGCCCCAGCATTTT; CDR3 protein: CASSAGQYNQPQHF
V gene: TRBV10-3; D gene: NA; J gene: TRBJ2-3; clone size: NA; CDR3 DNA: TGTGCCACTTCTGCGGGGAGGAGCACAGATACGCAGTATTTT; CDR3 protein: CATSAGRSTDTQYF
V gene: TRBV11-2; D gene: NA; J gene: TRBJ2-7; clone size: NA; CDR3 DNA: TGTGCCAGCAGCGGCTCCGGGGGATCATTCCACGAGCAGTACTTC; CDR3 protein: CASSGSGGSFHEQYF
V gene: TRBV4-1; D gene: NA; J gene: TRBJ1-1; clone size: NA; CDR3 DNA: TGCGCCAGCAGCCAAGATGTTTGGGCGTCTGAAGCTTTCTTT; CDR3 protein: CASSQDVWASEAFF
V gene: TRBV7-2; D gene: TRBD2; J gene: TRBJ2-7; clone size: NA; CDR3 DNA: TGTGCCAGCAGCGTGTTGGCAGCGGGGGGCCCTTCCTACGAGCAGTACTTC; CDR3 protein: CASSVLAAGGPSYEQYF
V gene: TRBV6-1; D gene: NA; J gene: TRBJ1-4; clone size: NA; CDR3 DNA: TGTGCCAGCAGTGAACCCGGCAGGGGCAATGAAAAACTGTTTTTT; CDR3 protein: CASSEPGRGNEKLFF
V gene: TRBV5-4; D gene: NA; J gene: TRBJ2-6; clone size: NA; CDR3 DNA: TGTGCCAGCAGCTCCGCTACCTCTGGGGCCAACGTCCTGACTTTC; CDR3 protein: CASSSATSGANVLTF
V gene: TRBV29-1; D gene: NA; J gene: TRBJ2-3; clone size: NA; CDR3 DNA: TGCAGCGAATCCCTAGGCGGTACGCAGTATTTT; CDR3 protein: CSESLGGTQYF
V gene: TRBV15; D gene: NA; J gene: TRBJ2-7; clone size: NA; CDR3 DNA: TGTGCCACCAGCAGCGGGAAACAGGGTTACGAGCAGTACTTC; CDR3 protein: CATSSGKQGYEQYF